The 9 T cell receptor beta chains given below trace back to one sample, sequenced in a study of CD8 T cells in ankylosing spondylitis. TCRdb called the 5' RACE reads again in MiXCR, with one record for every CDR3 protein. This table holds approximately 130,000 distinct CDR3 sequences, over 10% found once. Sequenced sample: blood, either unsorted or a sorted T cell fraction (not recorded which). These receptors were obtained from a female donor with ankylosing spondylitis or in good health (not recorded which).

This clonotype has ten or more counts. This chain links TRBV20-1 with TRBJ2-1; 9 bases line up with TRBD2. The germline gives CDR1 DFQATT, CDR2 SNEGSKA (reference sequence). V trimming: 5 bases; J trimming: 0 bases; junction bases outside the gene matches: 8. This CDR3 has 16 amino acids. The CDR3 DNA follows: TGCAGTGCTGTTCCCATTAGCGGGAGCTCCTACAATGAGCAGTTCTTC. Protein sequence: CSAVPISGSSYNEQFF.

Many counts were recorded for this clonotype. The gene calls are TRBV20-1 and TRBJ2-7; no reliable D call. The CDR3 sequence is 12 residues long. V was shortened by 6 bases and J by 1 base, with 10 bases between the two germline ends. Germline CDR1 DFQATT, CDR2 SNEGSKA (reference sequence). CDR3 sequence: CSAAPRSYEQYF. The CDR3 coding sequence is TGCAGTGCAGCCCCCCGGTCCTACGAGCAGTACTTC.

This chain uses TRBV21-1 with TRBJ2-2. TRBV21-1 corresponds to a pseudogene. This CDR3 has 15 residues. CDR3 residues: CASSQDRTLTGELFF. The CDR3 bases are TGTGCCAGCAGCCAAGACCGAACCCTCACCGGGGAGCTGTTTTTT.

This clonotype appeared many times. The V gene is TRBV29-1, the J gene TRBJ2-2, with 9 nucleotides matching TRBD1. With 5 bases clipped from V and 3 bases from J, the junction kept 4 bases outside the gene matches. The CDR3 is 14 amino acids. CDR1 and CDR2 (germline): SQVTM, ANQGSEA. In nucleotides, the CDR3 is TGCAGCGTTAACAGGGGGCAGGACACCGGGGAGCTGTTTTTT. This sequence encodes CSVNRGQDTGELFF.

This clonotype was observed a few times. The chain has TRBV7-1 and TRBJ2-1, with a tentative D call TRBD2 (5 bases). TRBV7-1 falls under the ORF class, with uncertain function. Trimming took off 6 bases at V and 10 bases at J, with 13 bases between the two ends. The CDR3 totals 12 residues. Here the CDR3 DNA reads TGTGCCAGCAGTAGCGAGGGCGGGGAGCAGTTCTTC. Amino acids: CASSSEGGEQFF.

The rearrangement links TRBV12-3 or TRBV12-4 to TRBJ2-7; either TRBD1 or TRBD2 may supply D (5 bases each). V lost 6 bases and J lost 9, with 27 bases in between. The CDR3 is made up of 16 amino acids. CDR3 sequence (DNA): TGTGCCAGCAGCCGTACTGGGGACCCTGGTACGGTCTCGCAGTACTTC. Its protein is CASSRTGDPGTVSQYF.

This clonotype was found many times. The chain combines TRBV5-1 with TRBJ1-5, with D perhaps matching TRBD1 (6 bases). Trimming removed 4 bases at V and 4 bases at J, with 12 bases between. Germline V gives CDR1 SGHRS, CDR2 YFSETQ. The CDR3 has 14 amino acids. The CDR3 loop reads CASSPDRMNQPQHF. The CDR3, as DNA: TGCGCCAGCAGCCCAGACAGGATGAATCAGCCCCAGCATTTT.

There are many counts of this clonotype. J is TRBJ2-7 and V is TRBV27; the match to TRBD2 covers 9 bases. V trimming: 8 bases; J trimming: 1 base; junction bases outside the gene matches: 9. The germline V gene has CDR1 MNHEY and CDR2 SMNVEV (reference sequence). This CDR3 spans 15 amino acids. The CDR3 reads CASRTPGLASYEQYF. As DNA, the CDR3 is TGTGCCAGCCGTACCCCGGGACTAGCATCCTACGAGCAGTACTTC.

Only a few counts were recorded for this clonotype. The chain joins TRBV20-1 to TRBJ1-2; D is undetermined. This CDR3 is built from 13 residues. The germline V and J ends were trimmed by 6 bases and 4 bases, with 15 bases remaining between them. Germline V gives CDR1 DFQATT, CDR2 SNEGSKA (reference sequence). The DNA of the CDR3 is TGCAGTGCCCCTGCCCAGGACGGCTATGGCTACACCTTC. Encoded protein: CSAPAQDGYGYTF.